Below, 23 T cell receptor beta chains from the same sample are listed, as sequenced in a study of blood T cell repertoires in COVID-19. The assay was immunoSEQ multiplex PCR, and TCRdb's table has in-frame clones only and misses some. The sample yields roughly 120,000 clones, approximately 90% seen once. Material: peripheral blood. The receptors originated from a man between 65 and 85 years old with active or convalescent COVID-19.

This chain joins TRBV18 and TRBJ2-3; TRBD2 matches 8 bases. This CDR3 has 16 amino acids. Germline CDR1 is KGHSH and CDR2 is LQKENI. The ends lost 3 bases at V and 3 bases at J; junction bases unmatched: 8. The CDR3 here is CASSPREGRGTDTQYF. The CDR3 DNA reads TGTGCCAGCTCACCCCGGGAGGGCAGGGGTACAGATACGCAGTATTTT.

This clone has a single count. The CDR3, as DNA: TGTGCCAGCTCACCACCCCCTGGGCGCAGCTCTGGAAACACCATATATTTT. As protein: CASSPPPGRSSGNTIYF. The gene calls are TRBV18 and TRBJ1-3; D call uncertain. The V and J ends lost 0 bases and 0 bases respectively, with 12 bases between them. The CDR3 is 17 residues long. CDR1 and CDR2 from the germline V gene are KGHSH and LQKENI.

This clone was seen just once. This sequence joins TRBV15 and TRBJ1-4; no firm D call. V was trimmed by 0 bases and J by 10 bases, leaving 21 bases between them. CDR1 and CDR2 from the germline V gene are LNHNV and YYDKDF (reference sequence). The length of the CDR3 is 17 residues. The CDR3 protein is CATSRDLGGLTTGKLFF. Here the CDR3 DNA reads TGTGCCACCAGCAGAGATTTAGGAGGGTTGACCACCGGAAAACTGTTTTTT.

The chain couples TRBV2 to TRBJ2-5; perhaps TRBD1 as D (5 bases). The CDR3 consists of 15 residues. CDR1 and CDR2 (germline): SNHLY, FYNNEI. The V end lost 3 bases, the J end lost 3 bases, and 14 bases lay between the germline ends. The DNA for the CDR3 is TGTGCCAGCAGTGAGCAGGGATTAAAAAAAGAGACCCAGTACTTC. It yields the protein CASSEQGLKKETQYF. The full variable domain, with the rest looked up from reference TRBV2 and TRBJ2-5, is EPEVTQTPSHQVTQMGQEVILRCVPISNHLYFYWYRQILGQKVEFLVSFYNNEISEKSEIFDDQFSVERPDGSNFTLKIRSTKLEDSAMYFCASSEQGLKKETQYFGPGTRLLVL.

V usage is TRBV27 and J usage is TRBJ2-1; 12 bases are shared with TRBD2. CDR1 is MNHEY and CDR2 is SMNVEV in the germline V gene (reference sequence). The CDR3 covers 16 residues. V trimming: 5 bases; J trimming: 5 bases; junction bases outside the gene matches: 7. CDR3 loop: CASSARLAGDNNEQFF. In DNA form, the CDR3 reads TGTGCCAGCAGTGCAAGACTAGCGGGAGATAACAATGAGCAGTTCTTC.

The V gene is TRBV5-1, the J gene TRBJ1-4, with D possibly TRBD1 on 5 matching bases. Germline CDR1 is SGHRS and CDR2 is YFSETQ. The length of the CDR3 is 15 residues. Trimming cost V 4 bases and J 7 bases, with 17 bases left between them. The CDR3 loop reads CASSRDLRQVEKLFF. Here the CDR3 DNA reads TGCGCCAGCAGCCGGGACTTACGCCAGGTTGAAAAACTGTTTTTT.

This clone was seen a single time. V is TRBV6-5 and J is TRBJ2-3, with TRBD1 matching over 11 bases. V was pared by 5 bases and J by 4 bases, with 5 bases of the junction left unmatched. The CDR3 contains 15 residues. In germline, CDR1 is MNHEY, CDR2 SVGAGI. The CDR3 DNA follows: TGTGCCAGCAGTAAGGGACAGGGGGGATCAGATACGCAGTATTTT. It yields the protein CASSKGQGGSDTQYF.

This sequence joins TRBV15 and TRBJ2-7, with D possibly being TRBD2 (6 bases). CDR1 is LNHNV and CDR2 is YYDKDF in the germline V gene (reference sequence). This CDR3 is built from 21 residues. The V end lost 3 bases, the J end lost 3 bases, and 33 bases lay between the germline ends. CDR3 coding DNA: TGTGCCACCAGCAGTGACCGTGGGCGGGATCGTTACTCCAAACACCACTACGAGCAGTACTTC. This gives the protein CATSSDRGRDRYSKHHYEQYF.

The CDR3 nucleotides read TGCGCCAGCAGCGTCTCGACAGGGGCCTCCTACGAGCAGTACTTC. Amino acid sequence: CASSVSTGASYEQYF. This sequence joins TRBV5-1 and TRBJ2-7; TRBD1 matches 8 bases. There are 15 residues in the CDR3. V lost 4 bases and J lost 0; bases outside the gene matches: 6. The germline CDR1 and CDR2 sequences are SGHRS and YFSETQ.

The CDR3 here is CAIQGQSEAFF. In DNA form, the CDR3 reads TGTGCCATACAGGGGCAATCTGAAGCTTTCTTT. The V and J genes are TRBV10-3 and TRBJ1-1; 7 nucleotides agree with TRBD1. The CDR3 is 11 residues long. V lost 9 bases, J lost 6 bases, and 4 bases stayed unmatched. The germline V gene has CDR1 ENHRY and CDR2 SYGVKD.

The CDR3 loop reads CASSYRETWQPQHF. CDR3 in DNA: TGTGCCAGCAGTTACCGAGAGACTTGGCAGCCCCAGCATTTT. V and J are TRBV6-5 and TRBJ1-5; no clear D gene. With 2 bases removed from V and 7 bases from J, the gap between germline ends came to 12 bases. The CDR3 spans 14 residues. Germline CDR1 MNHEY, CDR2 SVGAGI.

The V gene is TRBV6-5, the J gene TRBJ2-2, with 14 bases lining up with TRBD2. The CDR3 consists of 15 residues. The germline V gene encodes CDR1 MNHEY and CDR2 SVGAGI. The V and J ends lost 5 bases and 6 bases, in that order; junction bases with no gene match: 2. The CDR3 DNA reads TGTGCCAGCAGTCCGGGACTAGCGGGAGCCGGGGAGCTGTTTTTT. Its translation is CASSPGLAGAGELFF.

The chain couples TRBV5-1 to TRBJ2-1, with TRBD2 identical over 10 bases. After removal of 3 bases from V and 2 bases from J, the junction contained 2 bases not matched to a gene. This CDR3 contains 15 residues. Looked up from germline, CDR1 is SGHRS and CDR2 is YFSETQ. As DNA, the CDR3 is TGCGCCAGCAGCTCCACTAGCGGGGCCTACAATGAGCAGTTCTTC. It translates to CASSSTSGAYNEQFF.

This chain connects TRBV18 to TRBJ2-6; TRBD1 matches at 8 bases. Trimming at V came to 0 bases and at J to 1 base, leaving 20 bases not matched to a gene. Germline V gene data show CDR1 as KGHSH and CDR2 as LQKENI. This CDR3 comprises 23 residues. The CDR3 nucleotides are TGTGCCAGCTCACCACCGGCAGGGGGCTACCGACTTGGGACCTTTTCTGGGGCCAACGTCCTGACTTTC. Protein sequence: CASSPPAGGYRLGTFSGANVLTF. Filled out from reference TRBV18 and TRBJ2-6, the complete variable domain reads NAGVMQNPRHLVRRRGQEARLRCSPMKGHSHVYWYRQLPEEGLKFMVYLQKENIIDESGMPKERFSAEFPKEGPSILRIQQVVRGDSAAYFCASSPPAGGYRLGTFSGANVLTFGAGSRLTVL.

This rearrangement joins TRBV27 to TRBJ1-6; TRBD1 agrees at 8 bases. CDR1 and CDR2 from the germline V gene are MNHEY and SMNVEV (reference sequence). The CDR3 runs 14 residues. Germline trimming cut 5 bases from V and 10 bases from J; bases unmatched to any gene: 7. CDR3: CASSRPGGSSPLHF. The DNA of the CDR3 is TGTGCCAGCAGTCGTCCAGGGGGCTCCTCACCCCTCCACTTT.

V and J are TRBV27 and TRBJ2-7; the match to TRBD1 covers 8 bases. This CDR3 is 15 amino acids long. The germline gives CDR1 MNHEY, CDR2 SMNVEV (reference sequence). Unmatched junction bases numbered 5, after V lost 3 bases and J lost 1 base. CDR3 sequence: CASSFRQGISYEQYF. CDR3 bases: TGTGCCAGCAGTTTCCGACAGGGGATATCCTACGAGCAGTACTTC.

The chain carries TRBV6-1 and TRBJ2-2; D remains unclear. V gave up 0 bases and J gave up 6 bases, with 11 bases separating them. CDR1 MNHNS and CDR2 SASEGT come from the germline V gene. The CDR3 sequence is 15 residues long. In DNA form, the CDR3 reads TGTGCCAGCAGTGAAGCGCCGGTCTTGTCCGGGGAGCTGTTTTTT. Its protein is CASSEAPVLSGELFF.

The chain joins TRBV6-6 to TRBJ2-2; maybe TRBD2 (5 bases). V lost 8 bases to trimming and J lost 7 bases, with 11 bases between them. Looked up from germline, CDR1 is MNHNY and CDR2 is SVGAGI (reference sequence). This CDR3 spans 12 amino acids. The CDR3 DNA is TGTGCCAGCTCGCTAGCCTTCGGGGAGCTGTTTTTT. Protein product: CASSLAFGELFF.

This clone was observed at least ten times. This chain uses TRBV2 with TRBJ2-1; 11 nucleotides line up with TRBD2. V was clipped by 6 bases and J by 9 bases; unmatched bases: 10. The germline V gene has CDR1 SNHLY and CDR2 FYNNEI. This CDR3 is built from 15 residues. The CDR3 DNA sequence: TGTGCCAGCAGGGCTAGCGGGAGGTCCGTGAGTGAGCAGTTCTTC. The encoded protein is CASRASGRSVSEQFF.

J is TRBJ1-2 and V is TRBV19; D gene ambiguous. The CDR3 covers 13 residues. Germline V gives CDR1 LNHDA, CDR2 SQIVND (reference sequence). V lost 8 bases and J 8 bases, leaving 18 bases between the germline ends. The CDR3 reads CASRTNAEQGYTF. The DNA for the CDR3 is TGTGCCAGTCGTACCAATGCAGAACAGGGCTACACCTTC.

The chain joins TRBV28 to TRBJ1-1, with D perhaps TRBD1 (5 bases). The CDR3 spans 14 residues. Trimming took off 11 bases at V and 1 base at J, with 17 bases between the two ends. Germline V CDR1 and CDR2: MDHEN, SYDVKM. The CDR3 protein is CAAGRGGKNTEAFF. Here the CDR3 DNA reads TGTGCCGCAGGGAGGGGCGGTAAGAACACTGAAGCTTTCTTT.

The chain joins TRBV11-1 to TRBJ2-1; a possible D gene is TRBD1 (6 bases). The CDR3 consists of 16 residues. V gave up 1 base and J gave up 1 base, with 11 bases separating them. The germline CDR1 and CDR2 sequences are SGHAT and FQDESV (reference sequence). DNA of the CDR3: TGTGCCAGCAGCTTAGGGGGGCCGGGGTCCTACAATGAGCAGTTCTTC. This translates into CASSLGGPGSYNEQFF.

The chain combines TRBV7-9 with TRBJ1-4; no clear D gene. Trimming removed 6 bases from V and 0 bases from J, with 8 bases in between. CDR3 length equals 14 residues. Germline lookup yields CDR1 SEHNR and CDR2 FQNEAQ (reference sequence). The DNA of the CDR3 is TGTGCCAGCAGTCGGTTTGCAACTAATGAAAAACTGTTTTTT. Its protein is CASSRFATNEKLFF.